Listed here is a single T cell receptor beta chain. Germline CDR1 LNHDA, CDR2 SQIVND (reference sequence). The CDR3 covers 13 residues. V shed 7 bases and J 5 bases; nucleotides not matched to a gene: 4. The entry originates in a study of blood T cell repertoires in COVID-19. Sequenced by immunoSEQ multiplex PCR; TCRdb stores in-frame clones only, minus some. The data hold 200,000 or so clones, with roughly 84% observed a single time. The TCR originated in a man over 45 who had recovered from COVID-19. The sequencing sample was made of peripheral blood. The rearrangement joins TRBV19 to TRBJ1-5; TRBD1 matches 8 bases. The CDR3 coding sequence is TGTGCCAGTAACGACAGGGGTCATCAGCCCCAGCATTTT. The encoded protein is CASNDRGHQPQHF.